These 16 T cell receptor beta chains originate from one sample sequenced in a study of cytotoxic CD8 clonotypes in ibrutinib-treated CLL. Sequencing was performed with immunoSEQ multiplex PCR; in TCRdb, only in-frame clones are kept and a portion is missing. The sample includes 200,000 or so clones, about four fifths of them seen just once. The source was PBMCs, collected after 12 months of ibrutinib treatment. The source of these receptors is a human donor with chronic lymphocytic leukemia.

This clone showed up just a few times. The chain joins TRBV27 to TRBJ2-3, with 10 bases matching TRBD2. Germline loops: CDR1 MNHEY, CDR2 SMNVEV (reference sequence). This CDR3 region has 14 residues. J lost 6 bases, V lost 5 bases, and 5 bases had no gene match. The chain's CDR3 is CASSLGLAVDTQYF. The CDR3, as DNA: TGTGCCAGCAGTCTCGGACTAGCGGTCGATACGCAGTATTTT.

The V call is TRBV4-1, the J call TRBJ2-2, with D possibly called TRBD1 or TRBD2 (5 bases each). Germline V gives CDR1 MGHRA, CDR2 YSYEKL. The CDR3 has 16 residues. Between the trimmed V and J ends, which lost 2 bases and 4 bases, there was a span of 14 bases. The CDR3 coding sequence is TGCGCCAGCAGCCAACTGTGGGGGAAGGGCACCGGGGAGCTGTTTTTT. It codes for CASSQLWGKGTGELFF.

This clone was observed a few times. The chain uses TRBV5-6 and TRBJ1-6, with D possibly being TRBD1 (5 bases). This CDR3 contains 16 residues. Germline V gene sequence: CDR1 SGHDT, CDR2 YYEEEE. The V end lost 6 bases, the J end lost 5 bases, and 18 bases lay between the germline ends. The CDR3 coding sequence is TGTGCCAGCACCATGACGGGCAGGGCAGATAATTCACCCCTCCACTTT. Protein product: CASTMTGRADNSPLHF.

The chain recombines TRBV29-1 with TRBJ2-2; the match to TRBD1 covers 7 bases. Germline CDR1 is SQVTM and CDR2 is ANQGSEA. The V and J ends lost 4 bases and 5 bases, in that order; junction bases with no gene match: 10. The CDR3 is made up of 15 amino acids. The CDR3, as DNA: TGCAGCGTTGCCCTCGACAGGGTAGAGACCGGGGAGCTGTTTTTT. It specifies CSVALDRVETGELFF.

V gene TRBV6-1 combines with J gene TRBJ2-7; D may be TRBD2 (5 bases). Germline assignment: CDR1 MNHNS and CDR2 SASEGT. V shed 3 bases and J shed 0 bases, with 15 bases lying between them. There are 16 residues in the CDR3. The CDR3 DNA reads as TGTGCCAGCAGTGACCTTTACGGGGTCAGCTCCTACGAGCAGTACTTC. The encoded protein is CASSDLYGVSSYEQYF.

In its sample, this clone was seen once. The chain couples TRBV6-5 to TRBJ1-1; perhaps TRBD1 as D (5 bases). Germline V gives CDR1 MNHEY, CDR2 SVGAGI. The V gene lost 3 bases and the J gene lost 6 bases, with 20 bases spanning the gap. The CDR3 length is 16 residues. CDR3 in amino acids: CASSYGPPGYGAEAFF. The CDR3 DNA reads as TGTGCCAGCAGTTATGGGCCCCCAGGGTATGGGGCTGAAGCTTTCTTT.

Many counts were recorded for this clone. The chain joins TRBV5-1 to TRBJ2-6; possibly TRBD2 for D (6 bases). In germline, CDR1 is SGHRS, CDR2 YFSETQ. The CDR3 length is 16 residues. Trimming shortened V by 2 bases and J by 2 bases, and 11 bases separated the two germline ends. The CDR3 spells CASSFLGGAGANVLTF. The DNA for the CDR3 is TGCGCCAGCAGCTTCCTGGGGGGAGCTGGGGCCAACGTCCTGACTTTC. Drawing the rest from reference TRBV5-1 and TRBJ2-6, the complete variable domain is KAGVTQTPRYLIKTRGQQVTLSCSPISGHRSVSWYQQTPGQGLQFLFEYFSETQRNKGNFPGRFSGRQFSNSRSEMNVSTLELGDSALYLCASSFLGGAGANVLTFGAGSRLTVL.

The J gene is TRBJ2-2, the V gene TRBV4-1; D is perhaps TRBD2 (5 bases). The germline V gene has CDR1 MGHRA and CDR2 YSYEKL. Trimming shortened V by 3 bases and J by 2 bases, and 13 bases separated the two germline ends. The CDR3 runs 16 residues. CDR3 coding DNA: TGCGCCAGCAGCCAGGGGAGCGGAACTAACACCGGGGAGCTGTTTTTT. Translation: CASSQGSGTNTGELFF.

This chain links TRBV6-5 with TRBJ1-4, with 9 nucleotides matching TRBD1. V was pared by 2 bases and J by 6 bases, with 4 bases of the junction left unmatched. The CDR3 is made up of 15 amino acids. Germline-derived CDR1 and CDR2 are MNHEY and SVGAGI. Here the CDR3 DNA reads TGTGCCAGCAGTTACGGGGGACAGGGATATGAAAAACTGTTTTTT. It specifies CASSYGGQGYEKLFF.

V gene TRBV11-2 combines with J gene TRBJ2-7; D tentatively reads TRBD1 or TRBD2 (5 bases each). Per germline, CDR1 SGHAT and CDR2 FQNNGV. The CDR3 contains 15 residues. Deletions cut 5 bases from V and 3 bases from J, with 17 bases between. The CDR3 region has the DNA TGTGCCAGCAGCCCAGGGCCATGGGGAGACTACGAGCAGTACTTC. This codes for CASSPGPWGDYEQYF.

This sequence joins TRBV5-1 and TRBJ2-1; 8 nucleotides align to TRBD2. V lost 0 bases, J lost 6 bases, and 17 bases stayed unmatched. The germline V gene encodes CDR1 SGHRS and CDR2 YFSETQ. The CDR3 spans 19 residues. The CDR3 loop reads CASSLAGGAGVSLGNEQFF. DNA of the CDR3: TGCGCCAGCAGCTTGGCCGGGGGAGCGGGAGTCTCATTAGGCAATGAGCAGTTCTTC.

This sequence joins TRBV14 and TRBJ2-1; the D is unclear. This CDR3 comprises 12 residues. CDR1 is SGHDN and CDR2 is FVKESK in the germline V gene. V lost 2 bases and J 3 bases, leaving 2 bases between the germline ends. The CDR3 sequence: CASSQYYNEQFF. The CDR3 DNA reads TGTGCCAGCAGCCAATACTACAATGAGCAGTTCTTC.

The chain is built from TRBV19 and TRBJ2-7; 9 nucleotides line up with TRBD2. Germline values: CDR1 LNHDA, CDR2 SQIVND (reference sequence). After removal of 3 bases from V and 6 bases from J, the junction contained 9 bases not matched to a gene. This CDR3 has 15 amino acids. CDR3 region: CASSILAGGSVEQYF. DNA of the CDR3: TGTGCCAGTAGTATCCTGGCGGGGGGGTCGGTCGAGCAGTACTTC.

For the CDR3, the DNA is TGCGCCAGCAGCAAGGGGGACTTCTCCTACAATGAGCAGTTCTTC. It codes for CASSKGDFSYNEQFF. The chain couples TRBV5-1 to TRBJ2-1; D is tentatively TRBD1 or TRBD2 (6 bases each). Germline assignment: CDR1 SGHRS and CDR2 YFSETQ. Trimming cost V 4 bases and J 0 bases, with 11 bases left between them. The CDR3 runs to 15 residues.

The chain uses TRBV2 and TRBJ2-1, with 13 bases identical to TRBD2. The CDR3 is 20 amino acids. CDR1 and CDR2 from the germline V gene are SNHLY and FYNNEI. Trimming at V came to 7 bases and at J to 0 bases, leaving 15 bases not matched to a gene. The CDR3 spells CASKFTSGLAGENSYNEQFF. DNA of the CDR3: TGTGCCAGCAAATTTACGAGCGGACTAGCGGGGGAGAACTCCTACAATGAGCAGTTCTTC.

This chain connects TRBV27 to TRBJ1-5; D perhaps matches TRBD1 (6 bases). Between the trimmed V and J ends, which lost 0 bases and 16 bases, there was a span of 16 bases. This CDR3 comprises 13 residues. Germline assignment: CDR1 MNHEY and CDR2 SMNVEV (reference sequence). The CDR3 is CASSLSQGWAEHF. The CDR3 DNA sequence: TGTGCCAGCAGTTTATCTCAGGGGTGGGCCGAACATTTT.